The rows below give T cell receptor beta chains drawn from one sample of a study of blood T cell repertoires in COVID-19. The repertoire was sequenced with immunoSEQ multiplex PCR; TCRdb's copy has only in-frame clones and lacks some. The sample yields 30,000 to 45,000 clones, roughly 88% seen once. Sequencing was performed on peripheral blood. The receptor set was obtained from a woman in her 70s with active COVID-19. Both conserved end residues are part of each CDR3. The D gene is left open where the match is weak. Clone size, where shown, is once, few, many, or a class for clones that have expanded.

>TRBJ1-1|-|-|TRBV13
CASSDAGQKAFF
TGTGCCAGCAGCGATGCAGGGCAGAAAGCTTTCTTT
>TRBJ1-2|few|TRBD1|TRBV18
CASSPGQGRIANYGYTF
TGTGCCAGCTCACCGGGACAGGGAAGAATCGCTAACTATGGCTACACCTTC
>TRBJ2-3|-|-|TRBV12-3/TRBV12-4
CASSFERGDTQYF
TGTGCCAGCAGTTTTGAAAGGGGGGATACGCAGTATTTT
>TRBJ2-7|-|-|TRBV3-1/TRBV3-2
CASSQTRALSYEQYF
TGTGCCAGCAGCCAGACTAGGGCACTCTCCTACGAGCAGTACTTC
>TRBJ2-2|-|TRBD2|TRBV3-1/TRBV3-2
CASSPSGGITGELFF
TGTGCCAGCAGCCCTAGCGGGGGGATCACCGGGGAGCTGTTTTTT
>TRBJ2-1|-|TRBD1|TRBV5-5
CASSPGQGIEQFF
TGTGCCAGCAGCCCCGGACAGGGAATCGAGCAGTTCTTC
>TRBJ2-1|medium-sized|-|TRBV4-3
CASSQEGGGYYNEQFF
TGCGCCAGCAGCCAAGAAGGGGGGGGGTACTACAATGAGCAGTTCTTC
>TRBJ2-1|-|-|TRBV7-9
CASSLSSSYNEQFF
TGTGCCAGCAGCCTTAGTTCGTCCTACAATGAGCAGTTCTTC
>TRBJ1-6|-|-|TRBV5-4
CASRQQGSYNSPLHF
TGTGCCAGCAGGCAGCAGGGTTCCTATAATTCACCCCTCCACTTT
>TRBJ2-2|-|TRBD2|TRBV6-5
CASSYGGESGELFF
TGTGCCAGCAGTTACGGGGGGGAGAGCGGGGAGCTGTTTTTT
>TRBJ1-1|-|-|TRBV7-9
CASTLEYTEAFF
TGTGCCAGCACCCTCGAGTACACTGAAGCTTTCTTT
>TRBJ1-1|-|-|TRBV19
CASSIGDARAFF
TGTGCCAGTAGTATCGGTGATGCGAGGGCTTTCTTT
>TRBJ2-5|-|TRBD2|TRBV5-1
CASSFQEGGETQYF
TGCGCCAGCAGCTTCCAAGAGGGAGGGGAGACCCAGTACTTC
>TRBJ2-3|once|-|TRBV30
CAWSPGGGPTDTQYF
TGTGCCTGGTCTCCGGGGGGCGGGCCGACAGATACGCAGTATTTT
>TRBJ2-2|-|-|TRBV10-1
CASSETGMYTGELFF
TGCGCCAGCAGTGAGACCGGGATGTACACCGGGGAGCTGTTTTTT
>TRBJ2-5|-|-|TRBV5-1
CASSFRGHQETQYF
TGCGCCAGCAGCTTTCGAGGGCACCAAGAGACCCAGTACTTC
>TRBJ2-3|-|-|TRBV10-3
CAIRRGLDTDTQYF
TGTGCCATCCGTAGAGGCTTGGACACAGATACGCAGTATTTT
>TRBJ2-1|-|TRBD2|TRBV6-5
CASSYSRLAGKYEQFF
TGTGCCAGCAGTTACTCGAGGCTAGCGGGGAAATATGAGCAGTTCTTC
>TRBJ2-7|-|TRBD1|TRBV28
CASSSDRGPYEQYF
TGTGCCAGCAGTTCCGACAGGGGGCCCTACGAGCAGTACTTC
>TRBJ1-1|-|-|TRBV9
CASSEQGENTEAFF
TGTGCCAGCAGCGAACAGGGTGAGAACACTGAAGCTTTCTTT
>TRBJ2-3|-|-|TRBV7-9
CASSPGPTGADTQYF
TGTGCCAGCAGCCCGGGTCCCACCGGGGCAGATACGCAGTATTTT
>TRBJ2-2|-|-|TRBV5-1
CASSLIQTNTGELFF
TGCGCCAGCAGCTTGATCCAGACGAACACCGGGGAGCTGTTTTTT
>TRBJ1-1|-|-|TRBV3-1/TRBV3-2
CASSAAGLNTEAFF
TGTGCCAGCAGCGCCGCAGGGCTGAACACTGAAGCTTTCTTT
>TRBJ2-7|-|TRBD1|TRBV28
CASRGQDIYEQYF
TGTGCCAGCAGAGGACAGGATATCTACGAGCAGTACTTC
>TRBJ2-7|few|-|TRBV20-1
CSALGGYEQYF
TGCAGTGCCCTGGGGGGTTACGAGCAGTACTTC
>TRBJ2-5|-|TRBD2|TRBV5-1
CASSPSGGVGQETQYF
TGCGCCAGCAGCCCCAGCGGGGGTGTCGGGCAAGAGACCCAGTACTTC
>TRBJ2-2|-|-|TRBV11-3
CASSAQDTGELFF
TGTGCCAGCAGCGCCCAGGACACCGGGGAGCTGTTTTTT
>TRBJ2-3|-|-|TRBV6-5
CASSYGGGRRTDTQYF
TGTGCCAGCAGTTACGGAGGCGGGCGTCGCACAGATACGCAGTATTTT
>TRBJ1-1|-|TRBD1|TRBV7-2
CASTPWGQYVTEAFF
TGTGCCAGCACCCCCTGGGGACAGTACGTCACTGAAGCTTTCTTT
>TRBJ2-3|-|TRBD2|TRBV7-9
CASSGSGGTTDTQYF
TGTGCCAGCAGCGGAAGCGGGGGGACCACAGATACGCAGTATTTT
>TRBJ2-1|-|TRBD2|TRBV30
CAWTQGRTASGVSYNEQFF
TGTGCCTGGACCCAGGGAAGGACGGCTAGCGGGGTATCCTACAATGAGCAGTTCTTC
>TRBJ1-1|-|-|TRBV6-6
CASRSQGNTEAFF
TGTGCCAGCAGGTCACAGGGGAACACTGAAGCTTTCTTT
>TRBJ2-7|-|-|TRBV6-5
CASTEIGGTYEQYF
TGTGCCAGCACCGAGATAGGCGGTACCTACGAGCAGTACTTC